These T cell receptor beta chains were read from a single sample in a study of vaccination and CD4 T cells after COVID-19. TCRdb reprocessed the PCR reads via MiXCR and lists one record per CDR3 protein. The repertoire includes about 13,000 distinct CDR3 sequences, about 51% of them detected once, and roughly 16% sits in the top ten. For these receptors, no antigen is known. Source material: CD4+ T cells from blood, cultured in vitro. Receptors originate from a human donor who had recovered from COVID-19. Both conserved end residues are trimmed from each CDR3. The order of the fields is CDR3 protein, V gene, J gene.

CDR3: ASRDLDIYGYT
V: TRBV2
J: TRBJ1-2

CDR3: ASSLSPDGTQY
V: TRBV5-1
J: TRBJ2-5

CDR3: ATSSRTGPTDTQY
V: TRBV15
J: TRBJ2-3

CDR3: ASSLVKGTPEEQF
V: TRBV5-1
J: TRBJ2-1

CDR3: ASRQTSGSNEQF
V: TRBV6-2/TRBV6-3
J: TRBJ2-1

CDR3: ASSVASREGYGYT
V: TRBV9
J: TRBJ1-2

CDR3: ATSDRDRINEQF
V: TRBV24-1
J: TRBJ2-1

CDR3: ASSDSFRDCLSYEQY
V: TRBV6-4
J: TRBJ2-7

CDR3: ASSRARPAYEQY
V: TRBV5-5
J: TRBJ2-7

CDR3: ASSKTSEETQY
V: TRBV7-2
J: TRBJ2-5

CDR3: ASSSRGGQGRSEQY
V: TRBV7-2
J: TRBJ2-7

CDR3: ASTHPGTTGF
V: TRBV2
J: TRBJ2-1

CDR3: ASSLVNGSPLH
V: TRBV7-3
J: TRBJ1-6

CDR3: SARLTGNSPLH
V: TRBV20-1
J: TRBJ1-6

CDR3: ASSLTTGTSSEQY
V: TRBV27
J: TRBJ2-7

CDR3: ASSLIARTGVGYGYT
V: TRBV7-2
J: TRBJ1-2

CDR3: ASNSQTEAF
V: TRBV28
J: TRBJ1-1

CDR3: ASRGTGNTEAF
V: TRBV12-3/TRBV12-4
J: TRBJ1-1

CDR3: ASSFIDGNTEAF
V: TRBV11-2
J: TRBJ1-1

CDR3: ASSIGGLAVHNEQF
V: TRBV19
J: TRBJ2-1

CDR3: ASSFRGLTDTQY
V: TRBV5-4
J: TRBJ2-3

CDR3: SARASEFRETQY
V: TRBV20-1
J: TRBJ2-5

CDR3: ATSRVPGAGGNEQF
V: TRBV15
J: TRBJ2-1

CDR3: ASSLYAQSYEQY
V: TRBV7-8
J: TRBJ2-7

CDR3: ASSYKLASRTGELF
V: TRBV11-3
J: TRBJ2-2

CDR3: ASSGSSYNSPLH
V: TRBV28
J: TRBJ1-6

CDR3: SASGTARNTIY
V: TRBV20-1
J: TRBJ1-3

CDR3: SARDSAGAADTQY
V: TRBV20-1
J: TRBJ2-3

CDR3: ASSLSNSAEAF
V: TRBV11-3
J: TRBJ1-1

CDR3: ASSYQGNFGYT
V: TRBV6-2/TRBV6-3
J: TRBJ1-2

CDR3: SARDLAGGPGTDTQY
V: TRBV20-1
J: TRBJ2-3

CDR3: ASRDSGGVYNEQF
V: TRBV28
J: TRBJ2-1

CDR3: ASSMSVGAQAYGYT
V: TRBV19
J: TRBJ1-2

CDR3: ASSFPFGVNYGYT
V: TRBV7-2
J: TRBJ1-2

CDR3: ASSSPSGTGLYEQY
V: TRBV27
J: TRBJ2-7

CDR3: ASSPGTLLLGEQF
V: TRBV19
J: TRBJ2-1

CDR3: ASSLLLTDTQY
V: TRBV4-3
J: TRBJ2-3

CDR3: ASSLDRVKDEQY
V: TRBV7-8
J: TRBJ2-7

CDR3: ASSLVLGQGTEAF
V: TRBV7-9
J: TRBJ1-1

CDR3: ASSLGPSGNTIY
V: TRBV7-8
J: TRBJ1-3

CDR3: ASRIAGAETQY
V: TRBV19
J: TRBJ2-5

CDR3: SAPKSGVGRGETQY
V: TRBV20-1
J: TRBJ2-5

CDR3: ASRDRAGLTDTQY
V: TRBV6-1
J: TRBJ2-3

CDR3: ASRPGMNTEAF
V: TRBV12-3/TRBV12-4
J: TRBJ1-1

CDR3: SASTSGRTSYNEQF
V: TRBV20-1
J: TRBJ2-1

CDR3: ASSIGGGDGQPQH
V: TRBV19
J: TRBJ1-5

CDR3: ASRTSPSPHTSPGKNEQF
V: TRBV27
J: TRBJ2-1

CDR3: ASSERGGPYEKLF
V: TRBV6-1
J: TRBJ1-4

CDR3: ATSSRRDVETQY
V: TRBV15
J: TRBJ2-5